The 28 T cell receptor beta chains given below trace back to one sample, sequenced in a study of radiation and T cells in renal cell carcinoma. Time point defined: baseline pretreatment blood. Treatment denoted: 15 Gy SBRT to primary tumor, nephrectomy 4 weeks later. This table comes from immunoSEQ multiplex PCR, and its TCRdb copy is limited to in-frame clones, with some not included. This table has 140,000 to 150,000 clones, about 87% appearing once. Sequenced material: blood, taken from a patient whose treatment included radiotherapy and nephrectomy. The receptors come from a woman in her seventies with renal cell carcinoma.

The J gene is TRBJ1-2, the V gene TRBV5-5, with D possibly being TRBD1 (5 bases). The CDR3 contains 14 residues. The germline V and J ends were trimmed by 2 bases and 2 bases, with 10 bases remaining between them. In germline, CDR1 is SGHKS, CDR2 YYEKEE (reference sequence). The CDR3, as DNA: TGTGCCAGCAGCTTACAGGCGACGAACTATGGCTACACCTTC. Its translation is CASSLQATNYGYTF.

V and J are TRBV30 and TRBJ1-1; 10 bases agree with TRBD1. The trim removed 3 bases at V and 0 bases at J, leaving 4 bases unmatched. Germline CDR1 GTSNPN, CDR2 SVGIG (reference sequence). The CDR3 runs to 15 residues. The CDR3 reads CAWRGQGYMNTEAFF. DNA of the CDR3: TGTGCCTGGAGGGGACAGGGGTATATGAACACTGAAGCTTTCTTT.

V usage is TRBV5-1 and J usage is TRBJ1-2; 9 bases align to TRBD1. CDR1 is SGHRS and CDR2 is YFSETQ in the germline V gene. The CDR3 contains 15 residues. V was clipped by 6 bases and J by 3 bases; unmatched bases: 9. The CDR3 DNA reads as TGCGCCAGCACCCTGGGGGACAGGGAACACTATGGCTACACCTTC. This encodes CASTLGDREHYGYTF.

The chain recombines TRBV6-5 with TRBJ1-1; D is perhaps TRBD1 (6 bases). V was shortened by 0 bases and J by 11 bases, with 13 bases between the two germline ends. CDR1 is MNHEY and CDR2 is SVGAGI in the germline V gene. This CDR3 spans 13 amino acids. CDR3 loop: CASSYSRGGAAFF. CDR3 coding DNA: TGTGCCAGCAGTTACTCGAGAGGGGGAGCGGCTTTCTTT.

The CDR3 loop is CASSRDAAGGRGNQPQHF. In DNA, the CDR3 is TGTGCCAGCAGCCGGGACGCCGCGGGAGGAAGGGGCAATCAGCCCCAGCATTTT. The chain recombines TRBV5-6 with TRBJ1-5; D is perhaps TRBD1 (5 bases). Germline V gene data show CDR1 as SGHDT and CDR2 as YYEEEE. This CDR3 region has 18 residues. Deletions cut 4 bases from V and 2 bases from J, with 22 bases between.

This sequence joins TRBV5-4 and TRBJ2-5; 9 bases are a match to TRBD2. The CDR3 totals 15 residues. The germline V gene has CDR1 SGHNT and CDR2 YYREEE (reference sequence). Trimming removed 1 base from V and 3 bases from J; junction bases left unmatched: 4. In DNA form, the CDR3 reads TGTGCCAGCAGCTTGTCTAGCGGGGCAGAAGAGACCCAGTACTTC. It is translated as CASSLSSGAEETQYF.

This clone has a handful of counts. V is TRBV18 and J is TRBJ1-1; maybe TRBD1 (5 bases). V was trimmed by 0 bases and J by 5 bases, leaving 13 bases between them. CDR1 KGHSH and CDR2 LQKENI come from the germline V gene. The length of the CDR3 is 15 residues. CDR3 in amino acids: CASSPPARDSTEAFF. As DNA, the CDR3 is TGTGCCAGCTCACCACCGGCCAGGGATTCGACTGAAGCTTTCTTT. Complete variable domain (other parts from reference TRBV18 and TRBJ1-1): NAGVMQNPRHLVRRRGQEARLRCSPMKGHSHVYWYRQLPEEGLKFMVYLQKENIIDESGMPKERFSAEFPKEGPSILRIQQVVRGDSAAYFCASSPPARDSTEAFFGQGTRLTVV.

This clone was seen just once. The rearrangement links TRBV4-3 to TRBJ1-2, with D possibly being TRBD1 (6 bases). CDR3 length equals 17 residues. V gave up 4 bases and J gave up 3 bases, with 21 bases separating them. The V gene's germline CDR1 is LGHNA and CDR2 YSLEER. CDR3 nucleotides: TGCGCCAGCAGCCCCTACCTACAGGGACTGAATGACTATGGCTACACCTTC. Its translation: CASSPYLQGLNDYGYTF.

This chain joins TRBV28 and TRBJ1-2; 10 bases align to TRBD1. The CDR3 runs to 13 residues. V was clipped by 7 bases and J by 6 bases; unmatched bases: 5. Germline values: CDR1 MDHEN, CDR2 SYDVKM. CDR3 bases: TGTGCCAGCACCTTCGGGACAGGGGATGGCTACACCTTC. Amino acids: CASTFGTGDGYTF.

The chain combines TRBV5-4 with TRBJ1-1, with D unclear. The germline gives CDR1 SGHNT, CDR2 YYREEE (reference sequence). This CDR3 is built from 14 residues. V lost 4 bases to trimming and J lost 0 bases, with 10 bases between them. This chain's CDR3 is CASSPQRMNTEAFF. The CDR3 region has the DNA TGTGCCAGCAGCCCACAGCGAATGAACACTGAAGCTTTCTTT.

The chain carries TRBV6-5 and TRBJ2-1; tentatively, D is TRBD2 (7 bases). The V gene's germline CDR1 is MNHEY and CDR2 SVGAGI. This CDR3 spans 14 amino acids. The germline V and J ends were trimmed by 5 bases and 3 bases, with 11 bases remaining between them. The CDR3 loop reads CASSRGAFYNEQFF. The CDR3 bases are TGTGCCAGCAGTCGGGGGGCCTTCTACAATGAGCAGTTCTTC.

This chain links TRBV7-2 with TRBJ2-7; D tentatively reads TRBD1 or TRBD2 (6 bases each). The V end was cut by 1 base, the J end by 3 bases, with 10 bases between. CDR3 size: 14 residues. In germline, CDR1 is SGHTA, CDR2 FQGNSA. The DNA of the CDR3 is TGTGCCAGCAGCTTAGGCGGGACACACTACGAGCAGTACTTC. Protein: CASSLGGTHYEQYF.

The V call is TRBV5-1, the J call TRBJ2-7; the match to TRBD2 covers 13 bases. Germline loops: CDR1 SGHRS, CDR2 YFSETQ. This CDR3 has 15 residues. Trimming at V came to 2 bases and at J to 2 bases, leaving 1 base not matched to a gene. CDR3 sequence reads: CASSFTSGGAYEQYF. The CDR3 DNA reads TGCGCCAGCAGCTTTACTAGCGGGGGGGCCTACGAGCAGTACTTC.

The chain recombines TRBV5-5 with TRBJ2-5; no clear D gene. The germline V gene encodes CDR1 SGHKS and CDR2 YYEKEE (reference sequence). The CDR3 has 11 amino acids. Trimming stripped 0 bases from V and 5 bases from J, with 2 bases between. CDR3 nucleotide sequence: TGTGCCAGCAGCTTGGAGGAGACCCAGTACTTC. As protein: CASSLEETQYF.

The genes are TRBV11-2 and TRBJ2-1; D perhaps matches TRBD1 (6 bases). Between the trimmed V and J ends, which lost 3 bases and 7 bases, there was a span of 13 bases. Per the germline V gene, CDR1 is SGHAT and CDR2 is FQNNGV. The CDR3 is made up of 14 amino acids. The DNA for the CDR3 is TGTGCCAGCAGCTTGCAGGGGAGCCGGAATGAGCAGTTCTTC. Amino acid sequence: CASSLQGSRNEQFF.

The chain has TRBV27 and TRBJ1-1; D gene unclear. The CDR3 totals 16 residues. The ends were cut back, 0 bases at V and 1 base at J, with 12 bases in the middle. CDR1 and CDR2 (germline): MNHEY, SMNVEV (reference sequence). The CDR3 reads CASSLSAQVPNTEAFF. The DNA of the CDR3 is TGTGCCAGCAGTTTATCTGCCCAGGTGCCGAACACTGAAGCTTTCTTT.

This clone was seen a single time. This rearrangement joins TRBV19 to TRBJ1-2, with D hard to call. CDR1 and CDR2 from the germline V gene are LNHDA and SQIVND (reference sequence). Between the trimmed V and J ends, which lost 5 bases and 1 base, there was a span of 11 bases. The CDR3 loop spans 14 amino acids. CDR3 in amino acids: CASSAPRRNYGYTF. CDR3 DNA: TGTGCCAGTAGTGCCCCGCGCCGTAACTATGGCTACACCTTC.

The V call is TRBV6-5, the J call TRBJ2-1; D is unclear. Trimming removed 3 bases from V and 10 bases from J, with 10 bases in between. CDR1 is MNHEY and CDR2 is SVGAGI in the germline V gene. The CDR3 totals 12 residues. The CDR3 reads CASSYGVREQFF. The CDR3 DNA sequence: TGTGCCAGCAGTTATGGGGTAAGGGAGCAGTTCTTC.

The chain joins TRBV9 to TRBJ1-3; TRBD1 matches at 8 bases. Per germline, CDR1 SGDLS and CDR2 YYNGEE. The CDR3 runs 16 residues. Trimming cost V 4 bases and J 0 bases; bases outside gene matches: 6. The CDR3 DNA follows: TGTGCCAGCAGCCTCCGGACAGGGAACTCTGGAAACACCATATATTTT. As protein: CASSLRTGNSGNTIYF.

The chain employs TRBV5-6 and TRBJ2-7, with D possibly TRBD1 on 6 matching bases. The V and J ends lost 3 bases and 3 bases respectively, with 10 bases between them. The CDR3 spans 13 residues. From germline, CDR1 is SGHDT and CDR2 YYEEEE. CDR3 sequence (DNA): TGTGCCAGCAGCTGGACAGTCGGCTACGAGCAGTACTTC. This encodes CASSWTVGYEQYF.

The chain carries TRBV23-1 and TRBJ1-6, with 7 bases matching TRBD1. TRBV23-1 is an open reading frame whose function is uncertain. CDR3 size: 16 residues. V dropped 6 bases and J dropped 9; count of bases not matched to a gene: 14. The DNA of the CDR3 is TGCGCCAGCAGCCAAGATAGCGCAGGGGGGAGTTCACCCCTCCACTTT. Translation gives CASSQDSAGGSSPLHF.

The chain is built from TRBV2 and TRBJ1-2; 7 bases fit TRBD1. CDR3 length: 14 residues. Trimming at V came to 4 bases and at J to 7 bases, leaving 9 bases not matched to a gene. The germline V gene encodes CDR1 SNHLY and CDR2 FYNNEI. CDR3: CASSGRQGWGGYTF. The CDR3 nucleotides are TGTGCCAGCAGTGGAAGACAGGGATGGGGTGGCTACACCTTC.

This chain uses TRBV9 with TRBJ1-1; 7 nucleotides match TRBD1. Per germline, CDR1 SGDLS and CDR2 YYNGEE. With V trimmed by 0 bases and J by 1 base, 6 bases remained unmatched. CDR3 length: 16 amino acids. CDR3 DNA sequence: TGTGCCAGCAGCGTAGAAGGGGGCAGTTGGAACACTGAAGCTTTCTTT. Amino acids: CASSVEGGSWNTEAFF.

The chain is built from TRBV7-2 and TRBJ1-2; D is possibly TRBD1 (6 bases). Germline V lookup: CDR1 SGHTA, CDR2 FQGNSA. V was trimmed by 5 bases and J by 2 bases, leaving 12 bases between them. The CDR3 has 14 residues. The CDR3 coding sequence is TGTGCCAGCAGCCCCGACAGGACCAACTATGGCTACACCTTC. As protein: CASSPDRTNYGYTF.

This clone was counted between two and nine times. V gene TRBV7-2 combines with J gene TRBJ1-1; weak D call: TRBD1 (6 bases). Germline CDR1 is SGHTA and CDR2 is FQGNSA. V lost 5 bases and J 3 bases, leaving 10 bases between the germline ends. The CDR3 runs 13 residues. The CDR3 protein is CASSPQGDTEAFF. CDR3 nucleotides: TGTGCCAGCAGCCCACAGGGAGACACTGAAGCTTTCTTT.

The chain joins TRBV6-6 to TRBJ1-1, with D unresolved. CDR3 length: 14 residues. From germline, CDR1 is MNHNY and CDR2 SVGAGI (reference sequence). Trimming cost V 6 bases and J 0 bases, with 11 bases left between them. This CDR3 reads CASSPVNLNTEAFF. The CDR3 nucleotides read TGTGCCAGCAGCCCCGTAAACTTGAACACTGAAGCTTTCTTT.

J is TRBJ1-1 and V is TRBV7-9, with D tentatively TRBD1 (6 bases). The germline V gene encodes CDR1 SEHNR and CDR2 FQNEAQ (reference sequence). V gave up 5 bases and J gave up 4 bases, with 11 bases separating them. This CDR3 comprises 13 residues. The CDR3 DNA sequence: TGTGCCAGCAGCCAGGAAGGGGGCACTGAAGCTTTCTTT. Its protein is CASSQEGGTEAFF.

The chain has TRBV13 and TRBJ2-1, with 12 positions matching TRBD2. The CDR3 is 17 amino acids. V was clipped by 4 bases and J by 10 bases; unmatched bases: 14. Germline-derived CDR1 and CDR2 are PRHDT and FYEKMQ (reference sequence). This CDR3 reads CASSSPGLAGFGSEQFF. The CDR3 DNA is TGTGCCAGCAGCTCCCCGGGACTAGCGGGTTTCGGTTCGGAGCAGTTCTTC.